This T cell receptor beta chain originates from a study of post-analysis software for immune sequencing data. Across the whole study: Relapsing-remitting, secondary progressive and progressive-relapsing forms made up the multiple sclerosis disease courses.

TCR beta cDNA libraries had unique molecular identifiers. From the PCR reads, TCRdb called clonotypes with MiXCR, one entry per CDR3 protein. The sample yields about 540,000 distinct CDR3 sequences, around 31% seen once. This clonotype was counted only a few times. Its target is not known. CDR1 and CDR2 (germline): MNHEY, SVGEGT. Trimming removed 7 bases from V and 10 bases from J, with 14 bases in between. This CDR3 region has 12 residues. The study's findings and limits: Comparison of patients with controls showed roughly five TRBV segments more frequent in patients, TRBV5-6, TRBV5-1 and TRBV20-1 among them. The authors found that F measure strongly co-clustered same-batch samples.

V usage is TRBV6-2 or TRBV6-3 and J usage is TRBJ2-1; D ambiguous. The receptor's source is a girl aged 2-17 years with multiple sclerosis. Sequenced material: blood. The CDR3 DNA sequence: TGTGCCAGCAAAAGCCCCCAGCCGGAGCAGTTCTTC. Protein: CASKSPQPEQFF.